Listed below are T cell receptor beta chains from one sample, sequenced in a study of T cells in narcolepsy. Assay: immunoSEQ multiplex PCR; the TCRdb copy retains only in-frame clones and omits some. The table records tens of thousands of clones, around 83% of them present only once. The sequencing sample was made of CD45RA- memory CD4+ T cells from PBMCs. Receptors were obtained from a human donor with narcolepsy. Both conserved end residues are part of each CDR3. The D gene is left open where the match is weak. Clone size appears in some rows only: once, few, many, or a class for an expanded clone.

v_gene	d_gene	abundance	j_gene	CDR3nt	CDR3aa
TRBV5-1	.	.	TRBJ1-1	TGCGCCAGCAGCTTGGGCGGGCACGGGAACACTGAAGCTTTCTTT	CASSLGGHGNTEAFF
TRBV2	TRBD2	.	TRBJ2-1	TGTGCCAGCAGATCCCGACTAGCGGGGGGGCCAGAGAATGAGCAGTTCTTC	CASRSRLAGGPENEQFF
TRBV11-3	.	.	TRBJ2-5	TGTGCCAGCAGCCCCCCCAACCGGAGTGTAGGGACCCAGTACTTC	CASSPPNRSVGTQYF
TRBV4-1	.	.	TRBJ2-2	TGCGCCAGCAGCCAACCGACGAGCCTAACCGGGGAGCTGTTTTTT	CASSQPTSLTGELFF
TRBV5-4	TRBD1	.	TRBJ2-7	TGTGCCAGCAGCCCCGGGCAGGGGGTCTCCTACGAGCAGTACTTC	CASSPGQGVSYEQYF
TRBV7-3	.	.	TRBJ2-2	TGTGCCAGCAGCCTTACTGTCACCGGGGAGCTGTTTTTT	CASSLTVTGELFF
TRBV18	TRBD2	once	TRBJ2-2	TGTGCCAGCTCTGGACTCAAACGGGGGGGCCCTTACACCGGGGAGCTGTTTTTT	CASSGLKRGGPYTGELFF
TRBV6-1	.	.	TRBJ1-5	TGTGCCAGCACGGTCGGGGTTGATCAGCCCCAGCATTTT	CASTVGVDQPQHF
TRBV7-8	.	few	TRBJ1-5	TGTGCCAGCAGGCCGAGGGGGTTCAATCAGCCCCAGCATTTT	CASRPRGFNQPQHF
TRBV15	.	few	TRBJ2-7	TGTGCCACCAGCCAGACCTGGGGGAGCGAGCAGTACTTC	CATSQTWGSEQYF
TRBV7-2	.	.	TRBJ1-5	TGTGCCAGCAGCCGAATTTGGACACACGAAGGGTATCAGCCCCAGCATTTT	CASSRIWTHEGYQPQHF
TRBV4-2	TRBD1	.	TRBJ1-1	TGTGCCAGCAGCAGAACAGGGGGGACTGAAGCTTTCTTT	CASSRTGGTEAFF
TRBV12-2	.	.	TRBJ2-1	TGTGCAAGTCGCTTAGCGTTCAGCCCTCCCGGGACAGGTACTCCTGGGGCGTTCTTC	CASRLAFSPPGTGTPGAFF
TRBV27	.	.	TRBJ1-1	TGTGCCAGCAGTCCCTCGGGTCGAGATATTAAAGCTTTCTTT	CASSPSGRDIKAFF
TRBV5-1	.	.	TRBJ1-1	TGCGCCAGCAGCTTGGCCCTCTCGGGGAACACTGAAGCTTTCTTT	CASSLALSGNTEAFF
TRBV4-3	TRBD2	.	TRBJ2-5	TGCGCCAGCAGCCAAGTCCAGCGGGGGGGCTCAGAGACCCAGTACTTC	CASSQVQRGGSETQYF
TRBV5-5	TRBD1	.	TRBJ1-1	TGTGCCAGCAGCTTGGAACAGGGGATGGAAGCTTTCTTT	CASSLEQGMEAFF
TRBV5-1	TRBD1	few	TRBJ2-3	TGCGCCAGCAGCCGTGGGGACAGGGAAGATACGCAGTATTTT	CASSRGDREDTQYF
TRBV28	.	few	TRBJ2-7	TGTGCCAGCAGCCAGGTACGCTACGAGCAGTACTTC	CASSQVRYEQYF
TRBV6-5	TRBD1	.	TRBJ2-5	TGTGCCAGCACCTTGGGACAGGGAGAGACCCAGTACTTC	CASTLGQGETQYF
TRBV5-6	TRBD2	.	TRBJ2-1	TGTGCCAGCAGCTTCGGACTAGCGGGATCATACAATGAGCAGTTCTTC	CASSFGLAGSYNEQFF
TRBV9	.	.	TRBJ1-2	TGTGCCAGCAGCTATGACGGGCTTACCTACACCTTC	CASSYDGLTYTF
TRBV7-3	.	.	TRBJ2-7	TGTGCCAGCAGCTTAATGGGGTCGGACAGTTACGAGCAGTACTTC	CASSLMGSDSYEQYF
TRBV6-1	.	.	TRBJ1-5	TGTGCCAGCAGTACGCGACAGGTCCCTTGGCCCCAGCATTTT	CASSTRQVPWPQHF
TRBV10-1	.	.	TRBJ2-3	TGCGCCAGCAGTGAGTCCCGGGCGAGCACAGATACGCAGTATTTT	CASSESRASTDTQYF
TRBV27	TRBD1	.	TRBJ1-2	TGTGCCAGCAGTTCACGACAGGGGTTTAACTATGGCTACACCTTC	CASSSRQGFNYGYTF
TRBV27	TRBD1	.	TRBJ1-1	TGTGCCAGCAGTACCTCAGGGGGAGAGGGGACTGAAGCTTTCTTT	CASSTSGGEGTEAFF
TRBV15	.	.	TRBJ1-3	TGTGCCACCAGCAGACAGGGGTCTGGTGGAAACACCATATATTTT	CATSRQGSGGNTIYF
TRBV10-2	.	.	TRBJ1-1	TGCGCCAGCAGTGAGTCGATCAGGTCGAACACTGAAGCTTTCTTT	CASSESIRSNTEAFF
TRBV29-1	.	.	TRBJ2-3	TGCAGCGCTGTGGGGTCCCCCGCTAGCACAGATACGCAGTATTTT	CSAVGSPASTDTQYF
TRBV5-1	.	.	TRBJ1-6	TGCGCCAGCAGCTTGAAAGGCCAAGGTGGTTCACCCCTCCACTTT	CASSLKGQGGSPLHF
TRBV11-3	TRBD1	.	TRBJ1-2	TGTGCCAGCAGCTTAACAGGGGGCGTTGGCTACACCTTC	CASSLTGGVGYTF
TRBV14	.	.	TRBJ2-3	TGTGCCAGCAGCCGCTCGCAGGGAGGAAAACGCACAGATACGCAGTATTTT	CASSRSQGGKRTDTQYF
TRBV6-1	.	.	TRBJ1-4	TGTGCCAGCAGTGAAAACTCGGCAGGGACTAATGAAAAACTGTTTTTT	CASSENSAGTNEKLFF
TRBV28	.	.	TRBJ2-7	TGTGCCAGCAGTTTGGAGGGGCAGGGATTACAAGAGCAGTACTTC	CASSLEGQGLQEQYF
TRBV18	TRBD2	.	TRBJ2-7	TGTGCCAGCTCCCGCCGACTAGCGACCGAGCAGTACTTC	CASSRRLATEQYF
TRBV18	.	.	TRBJ2-1	TGTGCCAGCTCACCGGGACTGAAAGGTAATGAGCAGTTCTTC	CASSPGLKGNEQFF
TRBV18	TRBD1	.	TRBJ1-1	TGTGCCAGCAAAGGGGGCACGGATAAAGCTTTCTTT	CASKGGTDKAFF
TRBV5-4	.	.	TRBJ2-7	TGTGCCAGCAGCCATTGGGGGAGCTCCTACGAGCAGTACTTC	CASSHWGSSYEQYF
TRBV5-1	.	once	TRBJ2-2	TGCGCCAGCAGCGGGGGACGGCTAAACACCGGGGAGCTGTTTTTT	CASSGGRLNTGELFF
TRBV4-2	.	.	TRBJ2-6	TGTGCCAGCAGCCAAGGAACAGCTGGGGCCAACGTCCTGACTTTC	CASSQGTAGANVLTF
TRBV28	.	.	TRBJ1-1	TGTGCCAGCAGTTTATCCCGAACCGTGGGCGTGACTGAAGCTTTCTTT	CASSLSRTVGVTEAFF
TRBV6-6	TRBD1	.	TRBJ1-2	TGTGCCAGCACCTTGACAGGGGGCGGAGGCTACACCTTC	CASTLTGGGGYTF
TRBV11-3	.	.	TRBJ2-7	TGTGCCAGCAGCTTAGATTGGGGCCAGGGTGGGTTCGAGTACGAGCAGTACTTC	CASSLDWGQGGFEYEQYF
TRBV6-5	.	.	TRBJ2-7	TGTGCCAGCAGTGTACCGACTAGGGGCGAGCAGTACTTC	CASSVPTRGEQYF
TRBV6-1	TRBD2	.	TRBJ2-1	TGTGCCAGCAGCGTTATAGCGGGTGAGCAGTTCTTC	CASSVIAGEQFF
TRBV19	.	.	TRBJ2-3	TGTGCCAGTAGGTTTGGTACTTCGCAGTATTTT	CASRFGTSQYF
TRBV5-1	.	.	TRBJ2-3	TGCGCCAGCAGAAAGGAAGGGGAAGCATCAGATACGCAGTATTTT	CASRKEGEASDTQYF
TRBV6-1	.	.	TRBJ2-1	TGTGCCAGCAGTCCCACCCCGGGAGCGTACAATGAGCAGTTCTTC	CASSPTPGAYNEQFF
TRBV4-3	TRBD1	.	TRBJ1-2	TGCGCCAGCAGCCAAGGCGGGACAGCCTTCTATGGCTACACCTTC	CASSQGGTAFYGYTF
TRBV6-5	TRBD1	.	TRBJ2-1	TGTGCCAGCAGTTACGGGGGACAGATATACAATGAGCAGTTCTTC	CASSYGGQIYNEQFF
TRBV14	.	.	TRBJ1-1	TGTGCCAGCAGCCAAAGGGACTACTCTGCTTTCTTT	CASSQRDYSAFF
TRBV14	.	.	TRBJ1-5	TGTGCCAGCAGCCAAATCTGGGTGGTCAGGTCCCAGCATTTT	CASSQIWVVRSQHF
TRBV18	.	.	TRBJ1-5	TGTGCCAGCTCACCAGATACAGGGAGGCGACAGCCCCAGCATTTT	CASSPDTGRRQPQHF
TRBV4-3	.	.	TRBJ2-6	TGCGCCAGCAGCCCGGGACGGAACTCTGGGGCCAACGTCCTGACTTTC	CASSPGRNSGANVLTF